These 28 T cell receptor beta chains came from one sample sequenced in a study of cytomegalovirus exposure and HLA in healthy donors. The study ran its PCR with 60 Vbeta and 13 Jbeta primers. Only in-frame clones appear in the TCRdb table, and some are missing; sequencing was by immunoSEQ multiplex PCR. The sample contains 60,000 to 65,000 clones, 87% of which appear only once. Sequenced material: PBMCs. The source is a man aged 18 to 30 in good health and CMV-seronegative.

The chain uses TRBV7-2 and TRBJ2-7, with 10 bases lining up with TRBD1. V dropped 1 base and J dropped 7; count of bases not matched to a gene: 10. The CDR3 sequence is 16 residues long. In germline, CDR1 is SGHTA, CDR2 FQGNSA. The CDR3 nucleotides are TGTGCCAGCAGCTTAGTAGGCGGGACAGGGGTGCGGGAGCAGTACTTC. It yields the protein CASSLVGGTGVREQYF.

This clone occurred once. The CDR3 spells CASSHPGGGAGTEAFF. The CDR3 region has the DNA TGTGCCAGCAGCCACCCGGGGGGGGGCGCGGGCACTGAAGCTTTCTTT. The chain links TRBV9 to TRBJ1-1, with D possibly TRBD1 on 6 matching bases. CDR1 is SGDLS, CDR2 YYNGEE, per germline. The CDR3 has 16 amino acids. V lost 4 bases and J 4 bases, leaving 20 bases between the germline ends.

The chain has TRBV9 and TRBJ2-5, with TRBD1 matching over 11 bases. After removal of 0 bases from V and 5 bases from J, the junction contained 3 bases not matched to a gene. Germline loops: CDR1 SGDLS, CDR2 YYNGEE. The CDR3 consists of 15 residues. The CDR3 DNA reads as TGTGCCAGCAGCGTAGGGACAGGGGGCTTGGAGACCCAGTACTTC. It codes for CASSVGTGGLETQYF. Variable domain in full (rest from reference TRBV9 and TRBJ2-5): DSGVTQTPKHLITATGQRVTLRCSPRSGDLSVYWYQQSLDQGLQFLIQYYNGEERAKGNILERFSAQQFPDLHSELNLSSLELGDSALYFCASSVGTGGLETQYFGPGTRLLVL.

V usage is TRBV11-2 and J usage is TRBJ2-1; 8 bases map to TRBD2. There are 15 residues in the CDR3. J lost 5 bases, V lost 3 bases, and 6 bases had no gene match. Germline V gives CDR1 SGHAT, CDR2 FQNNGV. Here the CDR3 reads CASSLDAGGHNEQFF. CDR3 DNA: TGTGCCAGCAGCTTGGATGCGGGGGGACACAATGAGCAGTTCTTC.

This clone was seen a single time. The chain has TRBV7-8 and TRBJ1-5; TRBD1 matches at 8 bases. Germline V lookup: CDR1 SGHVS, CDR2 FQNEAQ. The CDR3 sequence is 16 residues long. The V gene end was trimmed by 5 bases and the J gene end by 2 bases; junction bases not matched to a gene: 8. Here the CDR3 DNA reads TGTGCCAGCAGCCTGGGGGACAGGCTGGGCAATCAGCCCCAGCATTTT. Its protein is CASSLGDRLGNQPQHF.

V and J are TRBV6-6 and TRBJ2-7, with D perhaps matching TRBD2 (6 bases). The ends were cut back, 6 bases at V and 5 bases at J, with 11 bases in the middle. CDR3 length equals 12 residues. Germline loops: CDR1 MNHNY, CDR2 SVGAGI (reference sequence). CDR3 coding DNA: TGTGCCAGCAGGCGGGGCGGGGACGAGCAGTACTTC. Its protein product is CASRRGGDEQYF.

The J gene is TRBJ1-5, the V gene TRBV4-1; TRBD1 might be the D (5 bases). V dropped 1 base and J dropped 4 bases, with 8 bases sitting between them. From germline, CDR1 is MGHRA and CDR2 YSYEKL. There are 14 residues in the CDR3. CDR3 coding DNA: TGCGCCAGCAGCCAAGTGGGGGGAAATCAGCCCCAGCATTTT. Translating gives CASSQVGGNQPQHF.

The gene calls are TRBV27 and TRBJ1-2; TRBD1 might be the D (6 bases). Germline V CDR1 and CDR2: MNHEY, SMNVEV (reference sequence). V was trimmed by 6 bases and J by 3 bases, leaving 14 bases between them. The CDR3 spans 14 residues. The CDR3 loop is CASRPGVPDYGYTF. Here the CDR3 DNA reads TGTGCCAGCAGACCAGGGGTCCCGGACTATGGCTACACCTTC.

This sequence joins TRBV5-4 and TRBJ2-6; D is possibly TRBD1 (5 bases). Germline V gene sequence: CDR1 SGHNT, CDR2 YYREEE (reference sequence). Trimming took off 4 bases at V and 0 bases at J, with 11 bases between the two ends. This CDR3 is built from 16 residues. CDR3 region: CASSPGPSSGANVLTF. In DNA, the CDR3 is TGTGCCAGCAGCCCAGGGCCGAGCTCTGGGGCCAACGTCCTGACTTTC.

The CDR3 region has the DNA TGTGCCAGCAGCTTAGGTCTCGGAGCCTACGAGCAGTACTTC. This encodes CASSLGLGAYEQYF. The rearrangement links TRBV11-2 to TRBJ2-7; D is unclear. This CDR3 is 14 amino acids long. The germline V gene has CDR1 SGHAT and CDR2 FQNNGV. The V end lost 1 base, the J end lost 2 bases, and 9 bases lay between the germline ends. The entire variable domain, with the rest obtained from reference TRBV11-2 and TRBJ2-7, is as follows: EAGVAQSPRYKIIEKRQSVAFWCNPISGHATLYWYQQILGQGPKLLIQFQNNGVVDDSQLPKDRFSAERLKGVDSTLKIQPAKLEDSAVYLCASSLGLGAYEQYFGPGTRLTVT.

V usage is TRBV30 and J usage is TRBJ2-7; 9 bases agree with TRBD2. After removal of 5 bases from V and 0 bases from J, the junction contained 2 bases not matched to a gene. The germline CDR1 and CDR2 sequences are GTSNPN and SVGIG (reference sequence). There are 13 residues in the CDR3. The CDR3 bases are TGTGCCTGGCGCGGGGGGGCCTCCTACGAGCAGTACTTC. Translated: CAWRGGASYEQYF.

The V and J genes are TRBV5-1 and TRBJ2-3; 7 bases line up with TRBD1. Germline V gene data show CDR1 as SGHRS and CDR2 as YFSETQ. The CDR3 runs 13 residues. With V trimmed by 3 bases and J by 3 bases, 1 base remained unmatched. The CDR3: CASSSTGTDTQYF. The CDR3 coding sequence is TGCGCCAGCAGCTCGACAGGGACAGATACGCAGTATTTT.

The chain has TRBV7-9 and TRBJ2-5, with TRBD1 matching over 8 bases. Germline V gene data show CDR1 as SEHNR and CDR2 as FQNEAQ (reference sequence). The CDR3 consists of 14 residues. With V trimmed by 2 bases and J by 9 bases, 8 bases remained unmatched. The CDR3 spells CASSLRTGPGAQYF. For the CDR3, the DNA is TGTGCCAGCAGCTTACGGACAGGGCCGGGGGCCCAGTACTTC.

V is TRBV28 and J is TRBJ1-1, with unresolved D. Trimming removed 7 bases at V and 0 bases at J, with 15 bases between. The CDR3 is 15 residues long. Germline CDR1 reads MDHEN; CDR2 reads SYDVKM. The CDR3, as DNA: TGTGCCAGCACTCTAGCAGGCCCGATGAACACTGAAGCTTTCTTT. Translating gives CASTLAGPMNTEAFF.

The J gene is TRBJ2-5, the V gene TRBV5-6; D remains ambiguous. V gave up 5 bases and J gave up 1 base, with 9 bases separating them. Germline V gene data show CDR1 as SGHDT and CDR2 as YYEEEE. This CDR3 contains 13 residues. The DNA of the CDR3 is TGTGCCAGCAGTTACAGTTCCCAAGAGACCCAGTACTTC. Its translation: CASSYSSQETQYF.

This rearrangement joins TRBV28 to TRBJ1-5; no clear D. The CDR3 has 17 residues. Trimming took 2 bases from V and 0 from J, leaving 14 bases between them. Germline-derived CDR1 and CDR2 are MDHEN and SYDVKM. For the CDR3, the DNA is TGTGCCAGCAGTTTAGGAGAATTTTACGCTAGCAATCAGCCCCAGCATTTT. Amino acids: CASSLGEFYASNQPQHF.

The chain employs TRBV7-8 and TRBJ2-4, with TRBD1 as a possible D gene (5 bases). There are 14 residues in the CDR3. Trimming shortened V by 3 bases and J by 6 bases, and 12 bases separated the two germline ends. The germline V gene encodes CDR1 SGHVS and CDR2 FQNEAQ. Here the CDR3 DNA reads TGTGCCAGCAGCTTGAAGGGGCCGGGAAACATTCAGTACTTC. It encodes CASSLKGPGNIQYF.

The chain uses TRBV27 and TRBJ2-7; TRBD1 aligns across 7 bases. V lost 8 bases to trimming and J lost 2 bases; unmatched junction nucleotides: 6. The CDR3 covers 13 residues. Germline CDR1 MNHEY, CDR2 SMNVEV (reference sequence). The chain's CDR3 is CASSRTGPYEQYF. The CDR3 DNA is TGTGCCAGCTCGCGGACAGGACCCTACGAGCAGTACTTC.

CDR3 in DNA: TGTGCCAGCTCACCAGCTATCCCCCGAGATACGCAGTATTTT. It codes for CASSPAIPRDTQYF. The chain is built from TRBV18 and TRBJ2-3; no definite D call. The CDR3 has 14 residues. V dropped 2 bases and J dropped 5 bases, with 11 bases sitting between them. Per the germline V gene, CDR1 is KGHSH and CDR2 is LQKENI.

In DNA form, the CDR3 reads TGCGCCACCCGCCCCAGCGGGGCCGCCGCCGAGCAGTACTTC. Its protein product is CATRPSGAAAEQYF. The V call is TRBV5-1, the J call TRBJ2-7; TRBD2 agrees at 7 bases. V shed 9 bases and J 6 bases; nucleotides not matched to a gene: 15. Germline CDR1 reads SGHRS; CDR2 reads YFSETQ. The length of the CDR3 is 14 residues.

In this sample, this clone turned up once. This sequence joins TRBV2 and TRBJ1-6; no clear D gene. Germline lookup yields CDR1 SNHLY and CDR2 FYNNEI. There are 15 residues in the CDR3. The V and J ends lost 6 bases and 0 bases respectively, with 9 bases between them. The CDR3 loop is CASRPSNSYNSPLHF. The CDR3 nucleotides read TGTGCCAGCAGGCCCAGTAACTCCTATAATTCACCCCTCCACTTT. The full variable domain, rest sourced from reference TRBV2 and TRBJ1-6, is EPEVTQTPSHQVTQMGQEVILRCVPISNHLYFYWYRQILGQKVEFLVSFYNNEISEKSEIFDDQFSVERPDGSNFTLKIRSTKLEDSAMYFCASRPSNSYNSPLHFGNGTRLTVT.

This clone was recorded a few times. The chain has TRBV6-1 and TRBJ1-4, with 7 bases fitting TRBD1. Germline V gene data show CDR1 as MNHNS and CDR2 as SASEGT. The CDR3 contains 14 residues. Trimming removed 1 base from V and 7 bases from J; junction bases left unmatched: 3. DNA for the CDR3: TGTGCCAGCAGTGAAGGACAGGGTTTTGAAAAACTGTTTTTT. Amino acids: CASSEGQGFEKLFF.

CDR3 coding DNA: TGTGCCATCACCGGACTAGCGGGGGGCGATGAGCAGTTCTTC. Its translation is CAITGLAGGDEQFF. The chain is built from TRBV10-3 and TRBJ2-1; 14 bases are shared with TRBD2. The J segment lost 8 bases and the V segment lost 7 bases, leaving 4 bases of the junction unmatched. The CDR3 has 14 residues. In germline, CDR1 is ENHRY, CDR2 SYGVKD.

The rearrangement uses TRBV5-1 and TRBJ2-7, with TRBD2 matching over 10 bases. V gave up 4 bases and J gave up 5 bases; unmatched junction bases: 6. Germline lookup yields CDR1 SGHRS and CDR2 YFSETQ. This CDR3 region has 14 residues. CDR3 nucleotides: TGCGCCAGCAGCCAGACTAGCGGGTCCCACGAGCAGTACTTC. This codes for CASSQTSGSHEQYF.

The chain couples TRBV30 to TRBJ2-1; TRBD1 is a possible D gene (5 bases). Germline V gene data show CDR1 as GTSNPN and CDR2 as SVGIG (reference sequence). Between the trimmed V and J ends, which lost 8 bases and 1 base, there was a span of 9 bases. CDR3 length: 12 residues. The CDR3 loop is CAVDRSYNEQFF. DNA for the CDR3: TGTGCCGTAGACAGATCCTACAATGAGCAGTTCTTC.

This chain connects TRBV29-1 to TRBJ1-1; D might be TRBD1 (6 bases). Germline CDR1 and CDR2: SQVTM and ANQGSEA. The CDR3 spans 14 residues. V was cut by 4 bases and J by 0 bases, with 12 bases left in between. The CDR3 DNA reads TGCAGCGTTGGGGGAGAGGGGGTGAACACTGAAGCTTTCTTT. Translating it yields CSVGGEGVNTEAFF.

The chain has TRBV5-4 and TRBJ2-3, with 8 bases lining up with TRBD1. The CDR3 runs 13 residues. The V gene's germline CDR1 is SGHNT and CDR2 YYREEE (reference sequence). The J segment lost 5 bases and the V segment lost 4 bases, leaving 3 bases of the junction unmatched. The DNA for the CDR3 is TGTGCCAGCAGCGATGACAGGGGAGATACGCAGTATTTT. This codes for CASSDDRGDTQYF.

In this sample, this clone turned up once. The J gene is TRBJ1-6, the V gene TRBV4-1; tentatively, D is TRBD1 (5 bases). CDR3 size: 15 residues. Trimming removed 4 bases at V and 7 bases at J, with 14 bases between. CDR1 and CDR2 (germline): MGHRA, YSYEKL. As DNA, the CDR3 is TGCGCCAGCAGCCCACCAGACAGAGAGAATTCACCCCTCCACTTT. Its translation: CASSPPDRENSPLHF.